The following is a T cell receptor beta chain sequence with its context. The antigen is not known. The data were obtained in a study of shared clonotypes between healthy human individuals. General study results and limits: Sampling included only blood; tissue repertoires likely differ. A handful of donors had around 5.5% of their naive CD4 clonotypes in common.

Only in-frame clones appear in the TCRdb table, and some are missing; sequencing was by immunoSEQ multiplex PCR. The sample lists approximately 980,000 clones, 60% to 85% occurring once. This CDR3 region has 15 residues. CDR1 and CDR2 from the germline V gene are MDHEN and SYDVKM. The V and J ends lost 4 bases and 6 bases respectively, with 13 bases between them. The donors were all Caucasian adults (living in Nashville, Tennessee). This rearrangement joins TRBV28 to TRBJ1-6; D is perhaps TRBD1 (5 bases). The sequence derives from a man aged 18-30 years in good health. The sequenced sample consisted of memory CD4+ T cells sorted from blood. The subset here: CD45RA-negative fraction. CDR3 in amino acids: CASSSGTAINSPLHF. Here the CDR3 DNA reads TGTGCCAGCAGTTCCGGGACGGCGATTAATTCACCCCTCCACTTT.